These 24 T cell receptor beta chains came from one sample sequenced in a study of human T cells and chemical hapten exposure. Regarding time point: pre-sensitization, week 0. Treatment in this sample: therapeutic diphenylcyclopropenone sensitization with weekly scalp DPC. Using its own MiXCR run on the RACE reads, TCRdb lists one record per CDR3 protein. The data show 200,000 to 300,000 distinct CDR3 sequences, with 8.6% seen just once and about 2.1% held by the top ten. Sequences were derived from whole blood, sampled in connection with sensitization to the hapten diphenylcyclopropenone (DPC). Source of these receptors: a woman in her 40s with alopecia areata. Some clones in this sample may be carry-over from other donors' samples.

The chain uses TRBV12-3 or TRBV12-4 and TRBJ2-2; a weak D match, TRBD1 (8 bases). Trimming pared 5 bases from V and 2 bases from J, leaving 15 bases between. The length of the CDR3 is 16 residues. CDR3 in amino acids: CASSNDRGLNTGELFF. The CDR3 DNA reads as TGTGCCAGCAGTAATGACAGGGGACTAAACACCGGGGAGCTGTTTTTT.

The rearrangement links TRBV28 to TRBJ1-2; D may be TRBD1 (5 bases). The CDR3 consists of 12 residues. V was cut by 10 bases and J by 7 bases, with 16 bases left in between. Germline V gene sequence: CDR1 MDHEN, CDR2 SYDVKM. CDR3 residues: CATTVRGRGYTF. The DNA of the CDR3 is TGTGCCACCACGGTAAGGGGCCGTGGCTACACCTTC.

In nucleotides, the CDR3 is TGTGCCAGCAGCCAGACAGGGTTTGGAAACACCATATATTTT. It translates to CASSQTGFGNTIYF. The chain is built from TRBV7-9 and TRBJ1-3; TRBD1 aligns across 7 bases. Losses at the gene ends were 5 bases for V and 3 bases for J; bases not matched to a gene: 4. Germline CDR1 reads SEHNR; CDR2 reads FQNEAQ (reference sequence). The CDR3 is 14 amino acids.

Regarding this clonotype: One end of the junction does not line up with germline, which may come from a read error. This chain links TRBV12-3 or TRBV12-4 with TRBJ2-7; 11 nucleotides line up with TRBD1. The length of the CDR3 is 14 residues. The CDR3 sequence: CASSRNGQGAGWTF. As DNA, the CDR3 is TGTGCCAGCAGTCGCAACGGACAGGGGGCGGGCTGGACCTTC.

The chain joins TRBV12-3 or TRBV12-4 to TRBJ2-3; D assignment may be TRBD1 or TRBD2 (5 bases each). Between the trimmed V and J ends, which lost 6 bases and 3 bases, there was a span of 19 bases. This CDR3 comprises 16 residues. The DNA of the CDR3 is TGTGCCAGCAGCACGTTCCCGAGGGGCAAAACAGATACGCAGTATTTT. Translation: CASSTFPRGKTDTQYF.

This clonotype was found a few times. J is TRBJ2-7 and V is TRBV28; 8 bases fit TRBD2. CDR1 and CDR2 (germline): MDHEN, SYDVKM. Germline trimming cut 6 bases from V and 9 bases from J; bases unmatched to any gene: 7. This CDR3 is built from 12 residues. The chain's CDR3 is CASRSSGSRQYF. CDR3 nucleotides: TGTGCCAGCAGATCCAGCGGGAGTCGGCAGTACTTC. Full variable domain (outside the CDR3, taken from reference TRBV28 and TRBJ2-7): DVKVTQSSRYLVKRTGEKVFLECVQDMDHENMFWYRQDPGLGLRLIYFSYDVKMKEKGDIPEGYSVSREKKERFSLILESASTNQTSMYLCASRSSGSRQYFGPGTRLTVT.

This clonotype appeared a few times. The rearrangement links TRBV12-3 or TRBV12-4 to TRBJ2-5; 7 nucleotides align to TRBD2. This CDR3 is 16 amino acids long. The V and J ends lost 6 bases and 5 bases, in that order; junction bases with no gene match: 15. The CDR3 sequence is CASSQTSWVASETQYF. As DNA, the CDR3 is TGTGCCAGCAGCCAGACTAGCTGGGTGGCGTCGGAGACCCAGTACTTC.

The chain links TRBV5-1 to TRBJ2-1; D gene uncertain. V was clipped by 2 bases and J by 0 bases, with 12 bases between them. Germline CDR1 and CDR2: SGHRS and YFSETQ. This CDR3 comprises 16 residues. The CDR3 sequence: CASSFSGPSSYNEQFF. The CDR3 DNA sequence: TGCGCCAGCAGCTTTTCTGGTCCGAGCTCCTACAATGAGCAGTTCTTC. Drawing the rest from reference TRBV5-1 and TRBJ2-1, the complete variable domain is KAGVTQTPRYLIKTRGQQVTLSCSPISGHRSVSWYQQTPGQGLQFLFEYFSETQRNKGNFPGRFSGRQFSNSRSEMNVSTLELGDSALYLCASSFSGPSSYNEQFFGPGTRLTVL.

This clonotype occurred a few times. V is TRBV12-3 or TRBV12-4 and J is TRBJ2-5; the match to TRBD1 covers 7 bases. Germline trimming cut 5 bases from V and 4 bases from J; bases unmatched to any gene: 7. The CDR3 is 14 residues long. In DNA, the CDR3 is TGTGCCAGCAGTCCGACAGGGCCCCCAGAGACCCAGTACTTC. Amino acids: CASSPTGPPETQYF.

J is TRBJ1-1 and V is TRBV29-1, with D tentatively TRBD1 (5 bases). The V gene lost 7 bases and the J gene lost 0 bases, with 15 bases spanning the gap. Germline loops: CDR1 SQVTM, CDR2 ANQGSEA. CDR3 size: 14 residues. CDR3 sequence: CSGGLTEMNTEAFF. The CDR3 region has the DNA TGCAGCGGGGGCCTGACAGAAATGAACACTGAAGCTTTCTTT.

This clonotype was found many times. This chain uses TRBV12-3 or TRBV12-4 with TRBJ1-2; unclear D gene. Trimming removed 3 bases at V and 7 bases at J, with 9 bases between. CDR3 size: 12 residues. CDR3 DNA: TGTGCCAGCAGTTTTTTGAGGGCTGGCTACACCTTC. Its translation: CASSFLRAGYTF.

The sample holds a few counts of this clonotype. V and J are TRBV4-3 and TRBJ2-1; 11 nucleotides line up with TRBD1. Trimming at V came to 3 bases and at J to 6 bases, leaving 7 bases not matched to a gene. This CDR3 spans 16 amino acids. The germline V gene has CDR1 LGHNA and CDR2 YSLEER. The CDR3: CASSHYWTGGSNEQFF. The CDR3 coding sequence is TGCGCCAGCAGCCACTACTGGACAGGGGGCAGCAATGAGCAGTTCTTC.

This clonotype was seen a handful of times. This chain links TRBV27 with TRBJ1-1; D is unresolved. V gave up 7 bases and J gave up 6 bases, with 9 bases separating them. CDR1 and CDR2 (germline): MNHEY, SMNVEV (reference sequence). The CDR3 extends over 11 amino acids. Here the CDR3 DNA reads TGTGCCAGCAAAGGGTATTCTGAAGCTTTCTTT. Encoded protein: CASKGYSEAFF.

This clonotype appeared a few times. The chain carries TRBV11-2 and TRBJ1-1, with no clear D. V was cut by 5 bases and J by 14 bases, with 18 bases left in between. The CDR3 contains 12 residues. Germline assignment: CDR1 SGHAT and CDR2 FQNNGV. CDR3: CASSGTGINSFF. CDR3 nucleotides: TGTGCCAGCAGCGGCACGGGGATAAATTCATTCTTT.

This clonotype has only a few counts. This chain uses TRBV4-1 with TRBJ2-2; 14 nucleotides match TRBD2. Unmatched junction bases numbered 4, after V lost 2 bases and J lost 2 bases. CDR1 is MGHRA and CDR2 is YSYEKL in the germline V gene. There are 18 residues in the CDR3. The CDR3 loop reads CASSQLGLAGGNTGELFF. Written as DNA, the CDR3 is TGCGCCAGCAGCCAATTAGGACTAGCGGGAGGCAACACCGGGGAGCTGTTTTTT.

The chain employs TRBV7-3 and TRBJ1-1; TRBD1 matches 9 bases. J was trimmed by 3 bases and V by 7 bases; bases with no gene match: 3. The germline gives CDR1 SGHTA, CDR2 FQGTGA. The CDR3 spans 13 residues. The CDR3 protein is CASKRDRDTEAFF. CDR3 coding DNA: TGTGCCAGCAAGAGGGACAGGGACACTGAAGCTTTCTTT.

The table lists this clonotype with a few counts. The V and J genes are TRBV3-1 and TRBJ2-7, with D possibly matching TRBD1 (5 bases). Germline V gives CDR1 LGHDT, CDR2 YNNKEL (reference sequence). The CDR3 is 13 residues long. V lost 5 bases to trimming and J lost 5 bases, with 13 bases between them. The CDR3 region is CASSLQAGHEQYF. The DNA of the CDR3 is TGTGCCAGCAGCTTACAGGCCGGGCACGAGCAGTACTTC.

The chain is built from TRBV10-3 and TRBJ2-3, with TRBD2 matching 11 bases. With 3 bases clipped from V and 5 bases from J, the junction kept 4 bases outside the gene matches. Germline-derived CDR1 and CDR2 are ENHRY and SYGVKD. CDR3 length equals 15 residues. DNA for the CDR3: TGTGCCATCAGTGAAGGACTAGCGGGCCTAGATACGCAGTATTTT. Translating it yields CAISEGLAGLDTQYF.

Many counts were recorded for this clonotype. CDR3 in amino acids: CAISGEGAYEQYF. DNA for the CDR3: TGTGCCATCAGTGGTGAAGGGGCCTACGAGCAGTACTTC. This chain links TRBV10-3 with TRBJ2-7, with D maybe TRBD1 (5 bases). The germline gives CDR1 ENHRY, CDR2 SYGVKD. This CDR3 is built from 13 residues. V lost 4 bases to trimming and J lost 2 bases, with 9 bases between them.

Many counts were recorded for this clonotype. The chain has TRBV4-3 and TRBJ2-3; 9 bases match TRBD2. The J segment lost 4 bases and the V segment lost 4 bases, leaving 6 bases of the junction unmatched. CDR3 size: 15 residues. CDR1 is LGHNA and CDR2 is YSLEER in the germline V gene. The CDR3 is CASSRSAGGPDTQYF. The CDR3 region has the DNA TGCGCCAGCAGCCGATCCGCGGGGGGGCCAGATACGCAGTATTTT.

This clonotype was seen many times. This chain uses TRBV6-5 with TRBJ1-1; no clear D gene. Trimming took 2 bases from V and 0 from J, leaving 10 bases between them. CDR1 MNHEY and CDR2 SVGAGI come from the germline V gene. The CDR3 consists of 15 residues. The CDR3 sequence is CASSYAGAMNTEAFF. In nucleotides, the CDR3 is TGTGCCAGCAGTTACGCGGGAGCCATGAACACTGAAGCTTTCTTT.

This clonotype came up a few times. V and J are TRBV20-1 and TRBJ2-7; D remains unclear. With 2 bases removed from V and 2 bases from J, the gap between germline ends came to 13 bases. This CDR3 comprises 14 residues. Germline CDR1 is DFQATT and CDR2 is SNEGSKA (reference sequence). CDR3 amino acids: CSARSTRSPYEQYF. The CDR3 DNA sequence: TGCAGTGCTAGATCTACCCGAAGCCCCTACGAGCAGTACTTC.

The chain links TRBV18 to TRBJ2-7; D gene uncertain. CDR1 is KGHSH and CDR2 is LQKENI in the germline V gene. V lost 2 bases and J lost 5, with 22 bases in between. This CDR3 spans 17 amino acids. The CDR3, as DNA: TGTGCCAGCTCACCAAAGGAACAGAACTTCCTAAACCACGAGCAGTACTTC. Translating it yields CASSPKEQNFLNHEQYF.

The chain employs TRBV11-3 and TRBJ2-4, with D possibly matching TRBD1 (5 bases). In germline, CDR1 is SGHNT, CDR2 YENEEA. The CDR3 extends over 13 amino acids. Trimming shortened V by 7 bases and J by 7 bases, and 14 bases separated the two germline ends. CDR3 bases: TGTGCCAGCATCAGACAGCGCATTAACATTCAGTACTTC. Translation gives CASIRQRINIQYF.